The T cell receptor beta chain under discussion was sequenced for a study of shared clonotypes between healthy human individuals. Profiling relied on immunoSEQ multiplex PCR, and the TCRdb table lists in-frame clones only, not all of them. The table lists more than 2 million clones, just under 95% of them singletons, with 0.85% to 1.3% in the top ten. Positive CCR7 selection of CD45RO-negative cells yielded the naive CD8 cells, and terminally differentiated effector memory CD45RA+ cells were excluded. Trimming stripped 6 bases from V and 1 base from J, with 9 bases between. The CDR3 sequence is 14 residues long. CDR1 is PRHDT, CDR2 FYEKMQ, per germline (reference sequence).

The sequence came from a man in his late teens or twenties in good health. This chain connects TRBV13 to TRBJ2-2; D might be TRBD2 (5 bases). The source material was naive CD8+ T cells sorted from blood. The CDR3 DNA reads TGTGCCAGCAGAGGAGAGGGGAACACCGGGGAGCTGTTTTTT. This gives the protein CASRGEGNTGELFF.